Detailed here is one T cell receptor (beta chain). Time point specified: peripheral blood 6 weeks after treatment start. Disease in patients was locally advanced or metastatic urothelial carcinoma. The data were taken from a study of PD-L1 blockade in urothelial cancer. At the level of the study: Samples came from 3 weeks, at the second dose, and 6 weeks into treatment.

The CDR3 is 14 residues long. Trimming took 3 bases from V and 6 from J; bases not matched to a gene: 6. CDR1 is GTSNPN and CDR2 is SVGIG in the germline V gene (reference sequence). TCRdb's table, derived via immunoSEQ multiplex PCR, lists solely in-frame clones and lacks some. The table lists nearly 45,000 clones, roughly four fifths of them singletons. V usage is TRBV30 and J usage is TRBJ1-5; 9 bases agree with TRBD1. This TCR was sampled from a man aged 55-75 years with urothelial cancer. Sequences were derived from PBMCs, sampled around atezolizumab (anti-PD-L1) treatment. The CDR3 bases are TGTGCCTGGAGGACACAGGGGGCGTCTCAGCCCCAGCATTTT. Its translation: CAWRTQGASQPQHF. The full variable domain, in which reference TRBV30 and TRBJ1-5 provide the parts outside the CDR3, is SQTIHQWPATLVQPVGSPLSLECTVEGTSNPNLYWYRQAAGRGLQLLFYSVGIGQISSEVPQNLSASRPQDRQFILSSKKLLLSDSGFYLCAWRTQGASQPQHFGDGTRLSIL.